This T cell receptor beta chain was captured by sequencing in a study of T cell changes during pregnancy in multiple sclerosis. Per the germline V gene, CDR1 is SEHNR and CDR2 is FQNEAQ (reference sequence). Trimming pared 3 bases from V and 3 bases from J, leaving 11 bases between. The CDR3 spans 14 residues. Assay used: immunoSEQ multiplex PCR; TCRdb lists only in-frame clones, some missing. Here the sample spans tens of thousands of clones, 85% to 95% being singletons. The clonotype comes from a female donor with multiple sclerosis, enrolled in a pregnancy study. The rearrangement links TRBV7-9 to TRBJ1-1, with a tentative D call TRBD1 (5 bases). The sample was peripheral blood, taken in the first trimester of pregnancy. The CDR3: CASSFGGSDTEAFF. The CDR3 DNA reads TGTGCCAGCAGCTTCGGGGGAAGTGACACTGAAGCTTTCTTT. Full variable domain (rest looked up from reference TRBV7-9 and TRBJ1-1): DTGVSQNPRHKITKRGQNVTFRCDPISEHNRLYWYRQTLGQGPEFLTYFQNEAQLEKSRLLSDRFSAERPKGSFSTLEIQRTEQGDSAMYLCASSFGGSDTEAFFGQGTRLTVV.